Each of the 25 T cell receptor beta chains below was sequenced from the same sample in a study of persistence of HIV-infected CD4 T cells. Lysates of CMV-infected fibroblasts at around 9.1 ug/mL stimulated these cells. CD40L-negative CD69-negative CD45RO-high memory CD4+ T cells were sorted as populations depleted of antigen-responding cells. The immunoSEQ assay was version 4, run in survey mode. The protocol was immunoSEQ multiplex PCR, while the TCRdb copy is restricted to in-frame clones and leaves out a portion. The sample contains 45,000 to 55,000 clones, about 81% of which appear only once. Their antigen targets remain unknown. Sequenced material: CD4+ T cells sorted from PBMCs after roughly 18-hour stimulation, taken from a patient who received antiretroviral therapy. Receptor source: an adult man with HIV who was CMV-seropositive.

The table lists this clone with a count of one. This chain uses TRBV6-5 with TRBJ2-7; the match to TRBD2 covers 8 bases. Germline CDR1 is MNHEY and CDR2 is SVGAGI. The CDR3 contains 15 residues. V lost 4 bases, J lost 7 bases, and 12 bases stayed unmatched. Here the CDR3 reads CASSLIPGGSTEQYF. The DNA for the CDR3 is TGTGCCAGCAGTTTAATCCCGGGGGGGTCTACGGAGCAGTACTTC.

The DNA for the CDR3 is TGTGCCTGGAGCCGGGACGACTATAATTCACCCCTCCACTTT. This gives the protein CAWSRDDYNSPLHF. The chain carries TRBV30 and TRBJ1-6; maybe TRBD1 (5 bases). This CDR3 is built from 14 residues. Between the trimmed V and J ends, which lost 3 bases and 3 bases, there was a span of 9 bases. Germline V lookup: CDR1 GTSNPN, CDR2 SVGIG (reference sequence).

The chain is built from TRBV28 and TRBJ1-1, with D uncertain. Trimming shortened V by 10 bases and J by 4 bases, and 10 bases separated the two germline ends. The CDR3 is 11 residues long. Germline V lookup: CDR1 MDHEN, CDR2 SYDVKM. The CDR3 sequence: CAINRVTEAFF. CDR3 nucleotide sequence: TGTGCCATTAACCGGGTCACTGAAGCTTTCTTT.

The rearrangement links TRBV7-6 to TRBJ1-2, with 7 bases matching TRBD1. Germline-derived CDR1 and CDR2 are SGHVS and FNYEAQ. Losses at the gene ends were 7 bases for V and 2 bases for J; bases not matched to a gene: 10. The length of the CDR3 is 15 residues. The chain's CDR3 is CASTPPGTVNYGYTF. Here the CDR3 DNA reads TGTGCCAGCACCCCTCCCGGGACAGTCAACTATGGCTACACCTTC. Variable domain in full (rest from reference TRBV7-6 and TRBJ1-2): GAGVSQSPRYKVTKRGQDVALRCDPISGHVSLYWYRQALGQGPEFLTYFNYEAQQDKSGLPNDRFSAERPEGSISTLTIQRTEQRDSAMYRCASTPPGTVNYGYTFGSGTRLTVV.

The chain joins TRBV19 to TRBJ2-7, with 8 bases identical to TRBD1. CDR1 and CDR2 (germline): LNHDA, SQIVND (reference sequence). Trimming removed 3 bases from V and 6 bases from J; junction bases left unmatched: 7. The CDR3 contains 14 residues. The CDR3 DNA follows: TGTGCCAGTAGTATCCCGGGACAGGCTGTCGAGCAGTACTTC. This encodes CASSIPGQAVEQYF.

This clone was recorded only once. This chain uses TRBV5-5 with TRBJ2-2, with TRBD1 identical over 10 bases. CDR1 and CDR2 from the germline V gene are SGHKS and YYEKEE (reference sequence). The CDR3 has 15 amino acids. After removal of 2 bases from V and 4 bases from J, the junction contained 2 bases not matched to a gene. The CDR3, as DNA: TGTGCCAGCAGCTTCCGGGACAGGGGCACCGGGGAGCTGTTTTTT. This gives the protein CASSFRDRGTGELFF. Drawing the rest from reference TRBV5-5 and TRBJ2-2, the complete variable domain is DAGVTQSPTHLIKTRGQQVTLRCSPISGHKSVSWYQQVLGQGPQFIFQYYEKEERGRGNFPDRFSARQFPNYSSELNVNALLLGDSALYLCASSFRDRGTGELFFGEGSRLTVL.

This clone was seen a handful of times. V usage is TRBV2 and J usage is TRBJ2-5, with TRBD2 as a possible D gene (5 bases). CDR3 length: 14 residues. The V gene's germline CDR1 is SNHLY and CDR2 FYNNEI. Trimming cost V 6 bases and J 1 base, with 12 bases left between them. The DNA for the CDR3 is TGTGCCAGCAGATCGAGAGCGGCCCAAGAGACCCAGTACTTC. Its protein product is CASRSRAAQETQYF.

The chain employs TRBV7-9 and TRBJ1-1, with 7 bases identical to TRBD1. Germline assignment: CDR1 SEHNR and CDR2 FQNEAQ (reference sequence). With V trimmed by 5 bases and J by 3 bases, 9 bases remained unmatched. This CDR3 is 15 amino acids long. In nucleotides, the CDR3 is TGTGCCAGCAGCCCGAGACAGGGTCAGGACACTGAAGCTTTCTTT. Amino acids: CASSPRQGQDTEAFF.

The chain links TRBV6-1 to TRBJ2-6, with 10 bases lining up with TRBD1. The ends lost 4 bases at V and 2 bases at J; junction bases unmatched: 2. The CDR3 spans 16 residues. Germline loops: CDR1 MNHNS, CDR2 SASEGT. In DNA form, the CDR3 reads TGTGCCAGCAGTGCCGGGACAGGGGCTGGGGCCAACGTCCTGACTTTC. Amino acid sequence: CASSAGTGAGANVLTF.

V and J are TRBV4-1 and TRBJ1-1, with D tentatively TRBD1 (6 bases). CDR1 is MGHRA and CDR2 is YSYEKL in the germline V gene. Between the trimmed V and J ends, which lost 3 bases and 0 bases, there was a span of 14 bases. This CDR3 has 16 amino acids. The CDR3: CASSQRGGAMNTEAFF. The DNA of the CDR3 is TGCGCCAGCAGCCAGAGAGGGGGAGCGATGAACACTGAAGCTTTCTTT.

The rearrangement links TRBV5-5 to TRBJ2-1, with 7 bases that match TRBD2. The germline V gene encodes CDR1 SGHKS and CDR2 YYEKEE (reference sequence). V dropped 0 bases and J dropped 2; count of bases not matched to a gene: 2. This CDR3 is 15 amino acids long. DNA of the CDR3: TGTGCCAGCAGCTTGGAAAGCGGGACCTACAATGAGCAGTTCTTC. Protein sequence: CASSLESGTYNEQFF.

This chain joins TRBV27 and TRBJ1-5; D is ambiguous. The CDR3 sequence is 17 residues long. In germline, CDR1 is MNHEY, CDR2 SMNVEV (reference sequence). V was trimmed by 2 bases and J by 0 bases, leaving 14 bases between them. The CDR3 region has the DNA TGTGCCAGCAGTTTAGGTCAAGCTGGAACTAGCAATCAGCCCCAGCATTTT. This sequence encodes CASSLGQAGTSNQPQHF.

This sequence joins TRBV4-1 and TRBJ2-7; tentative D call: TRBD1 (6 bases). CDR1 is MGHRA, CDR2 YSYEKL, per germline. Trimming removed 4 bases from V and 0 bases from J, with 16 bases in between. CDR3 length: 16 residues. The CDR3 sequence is CASSRTQGFNSYEQYF. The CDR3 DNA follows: TGCGCCAGCAGCCGAACTCAGGGGTTCAACTCCTACGAGCAGTACTTC.

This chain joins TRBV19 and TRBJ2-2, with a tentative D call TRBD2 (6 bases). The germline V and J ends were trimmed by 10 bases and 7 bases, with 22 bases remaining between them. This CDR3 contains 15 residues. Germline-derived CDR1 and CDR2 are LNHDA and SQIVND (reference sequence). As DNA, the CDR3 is TGTGCCACCTCCACGGGCGGGGCGCGGGGCGGGGAGCTGTTTTTT. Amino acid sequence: CATSTGGARGGELFF. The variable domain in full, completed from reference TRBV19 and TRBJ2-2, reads DGGITQSPKYLFRKEGQNVTLSCEQNLNHDAMYWYRQDPGQGLRLIYYSQIVNDFQKGDIAEGYSVSREKKESFPLTVTSAQKNPTAFYLCATSTGGARGGELFFGEGSRLTVL.

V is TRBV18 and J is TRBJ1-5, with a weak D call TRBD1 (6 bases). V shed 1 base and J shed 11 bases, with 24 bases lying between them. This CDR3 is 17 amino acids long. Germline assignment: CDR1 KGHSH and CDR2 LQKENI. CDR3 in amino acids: CASSPRRDTAGQSAQHF. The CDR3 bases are TGTGCCAGCTCACCACGACGGGACACGGCTGGGCAATCGGCCCAGCATTTT.

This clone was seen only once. DNA for the CDR3: TGTGCCAGCAGTCCCCGGGAGCTATATCAGCCCCAGCATTTT. Translated, it gives CASSPRELYQPQHF. The rearrangement uses TRBV6-5 and TRBJ1-5, with D unresolved. The CDR3 consists of 14 residues. Germline values: CDR1 MNHEY, CDR2 SVGAGI. Deletions cut 5 bases from V and 5 bases from J, with 13 bases between.

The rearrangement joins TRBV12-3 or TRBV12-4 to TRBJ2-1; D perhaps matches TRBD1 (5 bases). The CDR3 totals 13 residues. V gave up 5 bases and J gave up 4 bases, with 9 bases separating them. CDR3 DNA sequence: TGTGCCAGCAGTCCGACAGAATACAATGAGCAGTTCTTC. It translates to CASSPTEYNEQFF.

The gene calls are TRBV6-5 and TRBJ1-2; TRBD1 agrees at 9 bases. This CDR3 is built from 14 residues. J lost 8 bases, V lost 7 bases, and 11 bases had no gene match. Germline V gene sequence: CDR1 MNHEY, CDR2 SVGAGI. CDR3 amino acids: CASTPRKQGAGYTF. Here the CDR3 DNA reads TGTGCCAGCACCCCCCGGAAACAGGGGGCGGGCTACACCTTC.

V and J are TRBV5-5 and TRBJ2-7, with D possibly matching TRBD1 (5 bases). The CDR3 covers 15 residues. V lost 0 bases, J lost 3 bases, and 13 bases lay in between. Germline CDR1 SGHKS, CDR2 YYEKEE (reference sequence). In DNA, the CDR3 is TGTGCCAGCAGCTTGGAGGCCGCAGGGCGCTACGAGCAGTACTTC. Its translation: CASSLEAAGRYEQYF.

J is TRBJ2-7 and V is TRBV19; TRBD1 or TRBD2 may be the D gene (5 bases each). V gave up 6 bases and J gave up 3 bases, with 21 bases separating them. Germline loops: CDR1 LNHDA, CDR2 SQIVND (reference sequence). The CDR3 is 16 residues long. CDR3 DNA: TGTGCCAGTAGGGCAGGCTGGGGGTTTCAACGCTACGAGCAGTACTTC. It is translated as CASRAGWGFQRYEQYF. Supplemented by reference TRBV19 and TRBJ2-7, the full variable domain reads DGGITQSPKYLFRKEGQNVTLSCEQNLNHDAMYWYRQDPGQGLRLIYYSQIVNDFQKGDIAEGYSVSREKKESFPLTVTSAQKNPTAFYLCASRAGWGFQRYEQYFGPGTRLTVT.

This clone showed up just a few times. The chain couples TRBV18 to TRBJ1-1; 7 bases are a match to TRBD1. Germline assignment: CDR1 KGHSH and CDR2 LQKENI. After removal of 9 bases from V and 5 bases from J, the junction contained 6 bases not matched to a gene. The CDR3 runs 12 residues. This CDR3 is CASSGGRTEAFF. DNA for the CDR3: TGTGCCAGTTCAGGGGGAAGGACTGAAGCTTTCTTT.

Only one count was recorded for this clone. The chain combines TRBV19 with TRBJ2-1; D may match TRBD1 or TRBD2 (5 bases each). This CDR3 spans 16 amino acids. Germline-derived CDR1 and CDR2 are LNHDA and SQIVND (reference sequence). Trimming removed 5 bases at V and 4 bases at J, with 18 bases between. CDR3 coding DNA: TGTGCCAGTAGTTCTCACCCGGGACCGCAATACAATGAGCAGTTCTTC. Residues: CASSSHPGPQYNEQFF.

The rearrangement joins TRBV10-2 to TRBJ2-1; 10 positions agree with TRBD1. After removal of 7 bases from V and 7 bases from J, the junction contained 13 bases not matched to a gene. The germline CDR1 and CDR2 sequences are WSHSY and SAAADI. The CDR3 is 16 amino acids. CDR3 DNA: TGCGCCAGCACCACCGGTCGGGGGACAGGGGAGAATGAGCAGTTCTTC. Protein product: CASTTGRGTGENEQFF.

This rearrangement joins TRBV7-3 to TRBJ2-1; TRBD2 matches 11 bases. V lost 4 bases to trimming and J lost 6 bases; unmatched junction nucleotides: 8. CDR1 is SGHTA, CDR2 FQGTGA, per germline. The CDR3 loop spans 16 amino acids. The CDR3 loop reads CASSYRLAGSVNEQFF. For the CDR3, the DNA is TGTGCCAGCAGCTACCGACTAGCGGGATCGGTCAATGAGCAGTTCTTC. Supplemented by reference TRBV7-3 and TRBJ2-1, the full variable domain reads GAGVSQTPSNKVTEKGKYVELRCDPISGHTALYWYRQSLGQGPEFLIYFQGTGAADDSGLPNDRFFAVRPEGSVSTLKIQRTERGDSAVYLCASSYRLAGSVNEQFFGPGTRLTVL.

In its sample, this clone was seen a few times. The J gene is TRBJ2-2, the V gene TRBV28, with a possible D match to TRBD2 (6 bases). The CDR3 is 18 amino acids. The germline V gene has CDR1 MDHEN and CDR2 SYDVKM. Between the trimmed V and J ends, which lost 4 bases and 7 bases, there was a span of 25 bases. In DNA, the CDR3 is TGTGCCAGCAGTTCCGTGGCGCGGGATAGGCGCGGCCACGGGGAGCTGTTTTTT. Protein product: CASSSVARDRRGHGELFF. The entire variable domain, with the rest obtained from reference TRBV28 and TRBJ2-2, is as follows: DVKVTQSSRYLVKRTGEKVFLECVQDMDHENMFWYRQDPGLGLRLIYFSYDVKMKEKGDIPEGYSVSREKKERFSLILESASTNQTSMYLCASSSVARDRRGHGELFFGEGSRLTVL.